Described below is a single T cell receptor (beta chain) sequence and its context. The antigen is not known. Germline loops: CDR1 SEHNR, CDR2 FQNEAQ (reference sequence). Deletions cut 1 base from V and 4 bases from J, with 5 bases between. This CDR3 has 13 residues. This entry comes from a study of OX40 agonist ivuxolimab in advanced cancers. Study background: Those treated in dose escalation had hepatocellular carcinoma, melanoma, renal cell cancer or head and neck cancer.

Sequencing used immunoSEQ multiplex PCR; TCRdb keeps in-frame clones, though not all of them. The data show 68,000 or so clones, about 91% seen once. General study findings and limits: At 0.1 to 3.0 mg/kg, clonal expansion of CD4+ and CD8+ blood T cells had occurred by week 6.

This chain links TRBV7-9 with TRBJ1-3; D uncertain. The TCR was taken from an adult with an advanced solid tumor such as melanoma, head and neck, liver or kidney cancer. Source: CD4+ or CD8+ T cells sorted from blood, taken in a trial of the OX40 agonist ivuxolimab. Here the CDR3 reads CASSLDGGNTIYF. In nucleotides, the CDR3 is TGTGCCAGCAGCTTAGACGGGGGAAACACCATATATTTT.